The 26 T cell receptor beta chains in this list originate from one sample, sequenced in a study of cytotoxic CD8 clonotypes in ibrutinib-treated CLL. Assay used: immunoSEQ multiplex PCR; TCRdb lists only in-frame clones, some missing. Of 250,000 to 350,000 clones in the sample, around 77% were seen once. Sequences were derived from PBMCs, sampled at disease progression, from a patient treated with ibrutinib. These receptors were obtained from a human donor with chronic lymphocytic leukemia.

The chain joins TRBV7-8 to TRBJ1-5; weak D call: TRBD1 (6 bases). V was shortened by 5 bases and J by 0 bases, with 14 bases between the two germline ends. This CDR3 contains 16 residues. Germline V lookup: CDR1 SGHVS, CDR2 FQNEAQ. Here the CDR3 DNA reads TGTGCCAGCAGCCCTACCCGGACAGCTAGCAATCAGCCCCAGCATTTT. It codes for CASSPTRTASNQPQHF.

The V and J genes are TRBV27 and TRBJ2-7; 9 bases line up with TRBD2. The CDR3 is 16 residues long. Germline loops: CDR1 MNHEY, CDR2 SMNVEV (reference sequence). V gave up 2 bases and J gave up 6 bases; unmatched junction bases: 11. The CDR3 region has the DNA TGTGCCAGCAGTTTAATAGCGGGAGCCCCCCGGGGCGAGCAGTACTTC. This codes for CASSLIAGAPRGEQYF.

V and J are TRBV9 and TRBJ2-1, with D perhaps matching TRBD2 (6 bases). The CDR3 has 15 amino acids. Trimming removed 3 bases from V and 2 bases from J, with 12 bases in between. CDR1 SGDLS and CDR2 YYNGEE come from the germline V gene. The CDR3 sequence: CASSGKAGAYNEQFF. The CDR3 nucleotides read TGTGCCAGCAGCGGAAAAGCGGGCGCCTACAATGAGCAGTTCTTC.

This clone was found a few times. The chain couples TRBV27 to TRBJ2-7; TRBD2 is a possible D gene (7 bases). Germline-derived CDR1 and CDR2 are MNHEY and SMNVEV (reference sequence). This CDR3 comprises 16 residues. V was trimmed by 0 bases and J by 5 bases, leaving 17 bases between them. The CDR3 loop is CASSLSGRGRLHEQYF. In nucleotides, the CDR3 is TGTGCCAGCAGTTTATCGGGGCGGGGGCGCCTCCACGAGCAGTACTTC.

This clone was recorded a few times. V usage is TRBV21-1 and J usage is TRBJ2-7. TRBV21-1 is a documented pseudogene. CDR3 length: 15 amino acids. Here the CDR3 reads CASSRRGAICDEQYF. DNA of the CDR3: TGTGCCAGCAGCCGTAGGGGGGCCATTTGTGACGAGCAGTACTTC.

The chain couples TRBV5-4 to TRBJ1-2; possible D gene TRBD1, 5 bases. CDR1 is SGHNT and CDR2 is YYREEE in the germline V gene (reference sequence). Trimming took off 0 bases at V and 0 bases at J, with 9 bases between the two ends. This CDR3 comprises 15 residues. This chain's CDR3 is CASSLEEGPNYGYTF. CDR3 sequence (DNA): TGTGCCAGCAGCTTGGAGGAGGGACCTAACTATGGCTACACCTTC.

The chain carries TRBV5-1 and TRBJ1-1, with unresolved D. The CDR3 totals 14 residues. Germline values: CDR1 SGHRS, CDR2 YFSETQ. V lost 0 bases to trimming and J lost 5 bases, with 11 bases between them. Here the CDR3 DNA reads TGCGCCAGCAGCTTGGCCTCTGGGGTTACTGAAGCTTTCTTT. It is translated as CASSLASGVTEAFF.

This clone was counted only a few times. The rearrangement uses TRBV7-3 and TRBJ2-7; D is possibly TRBD1 (6 bases). CDR1 and CDR2 (germline): SGHTA, FQGTGA. This CDR3 is 15 amino acids long. V gave up 2 bases and J gave up 5 bases, with 16 bases separating them. The CDR3 here is CASSLGSGVTHEQYF. In nucleotides, the CDR3 is TGTGCCAGCAGCTTAGGATCAGGGGTTACCCACGAGCAGTACTTC.

The rearrangement uses TRBV19 and TRBJ2-3; no clear D gene. This CDR3 is 13 amino acids long. Trimming stripped 7 bases from V and 8 bases from J, with 16 bases between. Germline-derived CDR1 and CDR2 are LNHDA and SQIVND (reference sequence). In DNA, the CDR3 is TGTGCCAGTACCGGATTGGAGTGGCGTACGCAGTATTTT. It translates to CASTGLEWRTQYF.

The chain is built from TRBV5-1 and TRBJ2-1; TRBD2 matches 13 bases. Trimming at V came to 4 bases and at J to 10 bases, leaving 8 bases not matched to a gene. Germline loops: CDR1 SGHRS, CDR2 YFSETQ. The CDR3 runs to 15 residues. This CDR3 reads CASSIRTSGSGEQFF. DNA of the CDR3: TGCGCCAGCAGCATCAGGACTAGCGGGAGTGGGGAGCAGTTCTTC.

The chain links TRBV27 to TRBJ2-7; 14 positions match TRBD2. V lost 5 bases to trimming and J lost 3 bases; unmatched junction nucleotides: 3. The length of the CDR3 is 15 residues. CDR1 is MNHEY, CDR2 SMNVEV, per germline (reference sequence). The CDR3 nucleotides are TGTGCCAGCAGTCCGGGACTAGCGGGGGACTACGAGCAGTACTTC. Protein product: CASSPGLAGDYEQYF.

This clone was observed a single time. The gene calls are TRBV13 and TRBJ2-7; the D gene is possibly TRBD2 (5 bases). The CDR3 length is 16 residues. The V gene's germline CDR1 is PRHDT and CDR2 FYEKMQ (reference sequence). The germline V and J ends were trimmed by 2 bases and 0 bases, with 14 bases remaining between them. The CDR3 protein is CASSLPSGPDSYEQYF. The CDR3 region has the DNA TGTGCCAGCAGCTTACCAAGCGGCCCAGACTCCTACGAGCAGTACTTC.

V gene TRBV7-2 combines with J gene TRBJ1-2; 7 nucleotides match TRBD1. The germline V gene encodes CDR1 SGHTA and CDR2 FQGNSA. Unmatched junction bases numbered 12, after V lost 5 bases and J lost 3 bases. The CDR3 extends over 16 amino acids. This CDR3 is CASSLTGTAGDYGYTF. CDR3 in DNA: TGTGCCAGCAGCCTGACCGGGACAGCGGGCGACTATGGCTACACCTTC. Full variable domain (rest looked up from reference TRBV7-2 and TRBJ1-2): GAGVSQSPSNKVTEKGKDVELRCDPISGHTALYWYRQSLGQGLEFLIYFQGNSAPDKSGLPSDRFSAERTGGSVSTLTIQRTQQEDSAVYLCASSLTGTAGDYGYTFGSGTRLTVV.

The V and J genes are TRBV11-2 and TRBJ2-7; a possible D gene is TRBD1 (6 bases). The CDR3 runs 14 residues. Per germline, CDR1 SGHAT and CDR2 FQNNGV. V lost 5 bases, J lost 4 bases, and 15 bases lay in between. This CDR3 reads CASSRDRRMYEQYF. For the CDR3, the DNA is TGTGCCAGCAGCCGAGACAGGAGAATGTACGAGCAGTACTTC.

V and J are TRBV11-3 and TRBJ2-2; 8 nucleotides line up with TRBD1. There are 18 residues in the CDR3. J gave up 6 bases and V 0 bases, and 12 bases lay outside the gene matches. Germline V gene data show CDR1 as SGHNT and CDR2 as YENEEA. The CDR3 loop is CASSLDSIGQGSSGELFF. The CDR3 DNA sequence: TGTGCCAGCAGCTTAGATTCCATAGGACAGGGATCGTCCGGGGAGCTGTTTTTT.

This rearrangement joins TRBV29-1 to TRBJ2-7; possible D gene TRBD2, 5 bases. The CDR3 consists of 12 residues. Per the germline V gene, CDR1 is SQVTM and CDR2 is ANQGSEA. V was trimmed by 5 bases and J by 3 bases, leaving 11 bases between them. The CDR3 DNA is TGCAGCGTTTGGGAGCTCGGCTACGAGCAGTACTTC. Protein product: CSVWELGYEQYF.

This chain uses TRBV9 with TRBJ1-2; 9 bases agree with TRBD1. The V gene end was trimmed by 3 bases and the J gene end by 6 bases; junction bases not matched to a gene: 6. The length of the CDR3 is 14 residues. CDR1 and CDR2 from the germline V gene are SGDLS and YYNGEE. The CDR3 is CASSAQGAFDGYTF. The CDR3 DNA is TGTGCCAGCAGCGCACAGGGGGCGTTTGATGGCTACACCTTC.

This chain uses TRBV29-1 with TRBJ2-1; a possible D gene is TRBD1 (6 bases). The CDR3 covers 13 residues. Trimming stripped 6 bases from V and 5 bases from J, with 14 bases between. The germline gives CDR1 SQVTM, CDR2 ANQGSEA. Written as DNA, the CDR3 is TGCAGCGTAGACCGACAGGTACACAATGAGCAGTTCTTC. Amino acids: CSVDRQVHNEQFF.

This clone was recorded once. V is TRBV6-5 and J is TRBJ2-7; 7 nucleotides line up with TRBD2. The trim removed 5 bases at V and 1 base at J, leaving 8 bases unmatched. CDR3 length equals 15 residues. Germline V gene lookup returns CDR1 MNHEY and CDR2 SVGAGI. DNA of the CDR3: TGTGCCAGCAGTCCCCACCCGGGAGGATCCTACGAGCAGTACTTC. Residues: CASSPHPGGSYEQYF.

About this clone: Compared with germline, one end of the junction differs, possibly owing to a read error. The rearrangement joins TRBV9 to TRBJ2-7; 8 bases map to TRBD1. The CDR3 is 16 residues long. The germline CDR1 and CDR2 sequences are SGDLS and YYNGEE. The CDR3 loop reads CASSVDPGQGSHEQYF. The CDR3 region has the DNA TGTGCCAGCAGCGTAGACCCAGGACAGGGCTCCCACGAGCAGTACTTC. The variable domain in full, with the rest retrieved from reference TRBV9 and TRBJ2-7, is DSGVTQTPKHLITATGQRVTLRCSPRSGDLSVYWYQQSLDQGLQFLIQYYNGEERAKGNILERFSAQQFPDLHSELNLSSLELGDSALYFCASSVDPGQGSHEQYFGPGTRLTVT.

The chain uses TRBV25-1 and TRBJ2-1, with a weak D call TRBD1 (6 bases). The CDR3 covers 13 residues. CDR1 and CDR2 from the germline V gene are MGHDK and SYGVNS. V was shortened by 1 base and J by 5 bases, with 6 bases between the two germline ends. Here the CDR3 DNA reads TGTGCCAGCAGTGAATGGACAGACAATGAGCAGTTCTTC. This translates into CASSEWTDNEQFF.

The gene calls are TRBV5-4 and TRBJ1-3, with D possibly TRBD1 on 5 matching bases. Germline values: CDR1 SGHNT, CDR2 YYREEE (reference sequence). V shed 2 bases and J shed 8 bases, with 20 bases lying between them. The CDR3 consists of 16 residues. CDR3 loop: CASSLSGRAGRDTIYF. The CDR3 DNA is TGTGCCAGCAGCTTATCGGGACGTGCCGGTCGTGACACCATATATTTT.

V gene TRBV19 combines with J gene TRBJ1-5; no definite D call. Germline V lookup: CDR1 LNHDA, CDR2 SQIVND (reference sequence). The CDR3 has 14 amino acids. V lost 3 bases to trimming and J lost 7 bases, with 13 bases between them. In DNA form, the CDR3 reads TGTGCCAGTAGTATTTTCTCCCCCGGGCAGCCCCAGCATTTT. Its translation: CASSIFSPGQPQHF.

The J gene is TRBJ2-7, the V gene TRBV12-5; TRBD1 aligns across 8 bases. The germline CDR1 and CDR2 sequences are LGHNT and FRNRAP. The CDR3 is 13 amino acids. V dropped 10 bases and J dropped 0; count of bases not matched to a gene: 5. CDR3 bases: TGTGCTATTAGGACAGGGAGCTCCTACGAGCAGTACTTC. It specifies CAIRTGSSYEQYF.

This clone was seen only a few times. The chain recombines TRBV6-5 with TRBJ1-1, with D possibly TRBD1 on 5 matching bases. The germline V and J ends were trimmed by 2 bases and 0 bases, with 7 bases remaining between them. The CDR3 extends over 14 amino acids. Germline CDR1 reads MNHEY; CDR2 reads SVGAGI. The CDR3, as DNA: TGTGCCAGCAGTTACGCGACAGTGAACACTGAAGCTTTCTTT. Amino acids: CASSYATVNTEAFF.

J is TRBJ2-1 and V is TRBV5-1; TRBD1 or TRBD2 may be the D gene (5 bases each). Germline loops: CDR1 SGHRS, CDR2 YFSETQ. This CDR3 spans 14 amino acids. V lost 0 bases and J 8 bases, leaving 12 bases between the germline ends. CDR3 loop: CASSLAGTWDEQFF. CDR3 DNA sequence: TGCGCCAGCAGCTTGGCAGGGACCTGGGATGAGCAGTTCTTC. Using reference TRBV5-1 and TRBJ2-1 for the parts outside the CDR3, the full variable domain is KAGVTQTPRYLIKTRGQQVTLSCSPISGHRSVSWYQQTPGQGLQFLFEYFSETQRNKGNFPGRFSGRQFSNSRSEMNVSTLELGDSALYLCASSLAGTWDEQFFGPGTRLTVL.